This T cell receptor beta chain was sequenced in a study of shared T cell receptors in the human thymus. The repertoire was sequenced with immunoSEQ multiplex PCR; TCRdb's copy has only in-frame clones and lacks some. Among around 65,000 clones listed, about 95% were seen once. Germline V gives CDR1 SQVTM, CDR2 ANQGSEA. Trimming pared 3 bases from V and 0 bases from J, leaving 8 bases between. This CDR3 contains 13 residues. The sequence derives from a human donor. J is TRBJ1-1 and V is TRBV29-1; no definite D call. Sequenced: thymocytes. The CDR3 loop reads CSVDSGVNTEAFF. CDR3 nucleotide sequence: TGCAGCGTTGACTCTGGGGTGAACACTGAAGCTTTCTTT. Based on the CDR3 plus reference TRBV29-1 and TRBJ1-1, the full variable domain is SAVISQKPSRDICQRGTSLTIQCQVDSQVTMMFWYRQQPGQSLTLIATANQGSEATYESGFVIDKFPISRPNLTFSTLTVSNMSPEDSSIYLCSVDSGVNTEAFFGQGTRLTVV.